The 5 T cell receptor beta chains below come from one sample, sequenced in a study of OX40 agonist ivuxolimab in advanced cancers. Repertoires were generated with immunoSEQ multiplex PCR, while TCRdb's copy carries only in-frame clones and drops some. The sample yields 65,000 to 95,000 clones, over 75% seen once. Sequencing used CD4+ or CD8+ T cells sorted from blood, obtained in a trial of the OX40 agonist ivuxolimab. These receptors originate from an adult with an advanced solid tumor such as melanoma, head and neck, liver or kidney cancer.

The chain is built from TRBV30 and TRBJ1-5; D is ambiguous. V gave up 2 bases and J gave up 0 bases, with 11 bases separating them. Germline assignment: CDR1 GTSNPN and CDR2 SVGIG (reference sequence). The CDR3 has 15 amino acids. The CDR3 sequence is CAWSRSLYSNQPQHF. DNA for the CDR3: TGTGCCTGGAGTCGAAGCCTTTATAGCAATCAGCCCCAGCATTTT.

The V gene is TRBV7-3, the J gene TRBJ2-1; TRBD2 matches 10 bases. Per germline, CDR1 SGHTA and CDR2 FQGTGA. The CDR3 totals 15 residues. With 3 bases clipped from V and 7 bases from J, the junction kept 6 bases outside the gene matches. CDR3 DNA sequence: TGTGCCAGCAGCTTCGAAGCGGGAGGGCGAAATGAGCAGTTCTTC. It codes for CASSFEAGGRNEQFF.

CDR3 bases: TGTGCCAGCTCACCACACAAAGGCTCCTACGAGCAGTACTTC. Translating it yields CASSPHKGSYEQYF. This sequence joins TRBV18 and TRBJ2-7; D ambiguous. The CDR3 extends over 14 amino acids. Deletions cut 1 base from V and 0 bases from J, with 7 bases between. Per germline, CDR1 KGHSH and CDR2 LQKENI.

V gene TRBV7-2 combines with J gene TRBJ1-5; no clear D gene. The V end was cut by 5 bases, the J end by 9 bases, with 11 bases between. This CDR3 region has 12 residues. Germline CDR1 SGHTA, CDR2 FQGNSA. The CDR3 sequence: CASSRGVGPQHF. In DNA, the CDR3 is TGTGCCAGCAGCCGCGGGGTGGGGCCCCAGCATTTT.

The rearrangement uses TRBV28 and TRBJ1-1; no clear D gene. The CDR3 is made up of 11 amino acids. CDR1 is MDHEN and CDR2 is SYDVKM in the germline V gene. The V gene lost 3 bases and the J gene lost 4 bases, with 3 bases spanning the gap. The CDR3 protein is CASSLGTEAFF. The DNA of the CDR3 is TGTGCCAGCAGTTTGGGCACTGAAGCTTTCTTT.